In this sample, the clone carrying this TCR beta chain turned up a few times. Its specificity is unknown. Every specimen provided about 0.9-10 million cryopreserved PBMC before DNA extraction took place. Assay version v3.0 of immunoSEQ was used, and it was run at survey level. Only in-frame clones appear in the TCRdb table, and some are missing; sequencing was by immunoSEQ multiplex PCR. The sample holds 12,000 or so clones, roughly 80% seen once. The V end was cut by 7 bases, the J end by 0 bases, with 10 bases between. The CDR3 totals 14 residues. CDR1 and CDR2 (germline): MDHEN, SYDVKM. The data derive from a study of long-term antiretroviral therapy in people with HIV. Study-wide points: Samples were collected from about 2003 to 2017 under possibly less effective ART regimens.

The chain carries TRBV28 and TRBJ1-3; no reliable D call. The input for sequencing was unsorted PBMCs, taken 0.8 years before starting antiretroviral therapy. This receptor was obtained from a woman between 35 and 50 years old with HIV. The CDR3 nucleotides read TGTGCCAGCAAAGCAGACCTCTCTGGAAACACCATATATTTT. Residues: CASKADLSGNTIYF.